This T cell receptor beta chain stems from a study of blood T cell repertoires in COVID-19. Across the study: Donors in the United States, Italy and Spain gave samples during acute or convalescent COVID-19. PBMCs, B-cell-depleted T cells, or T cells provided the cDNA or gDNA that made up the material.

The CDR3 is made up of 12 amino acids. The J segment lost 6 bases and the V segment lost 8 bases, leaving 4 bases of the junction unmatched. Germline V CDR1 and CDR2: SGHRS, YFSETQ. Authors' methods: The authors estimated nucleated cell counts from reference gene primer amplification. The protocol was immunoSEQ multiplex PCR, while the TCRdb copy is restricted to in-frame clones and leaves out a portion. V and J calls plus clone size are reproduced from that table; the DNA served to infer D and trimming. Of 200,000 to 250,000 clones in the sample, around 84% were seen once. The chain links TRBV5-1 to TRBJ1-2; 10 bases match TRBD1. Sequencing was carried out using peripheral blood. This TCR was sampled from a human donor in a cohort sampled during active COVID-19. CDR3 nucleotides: TGCGCCAGTTGGACAGGGGGAAATGGCTACACCTTC. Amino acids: CASWTGGNGYTF.